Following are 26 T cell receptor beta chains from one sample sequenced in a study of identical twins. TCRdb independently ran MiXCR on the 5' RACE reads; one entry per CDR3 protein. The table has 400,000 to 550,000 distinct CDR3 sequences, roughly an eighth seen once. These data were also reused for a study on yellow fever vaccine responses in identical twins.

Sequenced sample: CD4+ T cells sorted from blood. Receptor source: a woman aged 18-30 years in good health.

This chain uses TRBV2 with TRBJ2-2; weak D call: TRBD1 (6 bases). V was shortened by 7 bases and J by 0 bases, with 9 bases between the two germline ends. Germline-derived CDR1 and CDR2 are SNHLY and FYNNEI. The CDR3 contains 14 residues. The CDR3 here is CASTGVANTGELFF. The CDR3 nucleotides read TGTGCCAGCACAGGGGTCGCGAACACCGGGGAGCTGTTTTTT.

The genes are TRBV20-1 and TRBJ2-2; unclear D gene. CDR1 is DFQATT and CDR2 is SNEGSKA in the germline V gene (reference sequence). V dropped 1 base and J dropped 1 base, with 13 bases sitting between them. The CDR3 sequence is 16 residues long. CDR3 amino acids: CSARGFQAQNTGELFF. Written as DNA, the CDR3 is TGCAGTGCTAGAGGGTTCCAAGCCCAGAACACCGGGGAGCTGTTTTTT.

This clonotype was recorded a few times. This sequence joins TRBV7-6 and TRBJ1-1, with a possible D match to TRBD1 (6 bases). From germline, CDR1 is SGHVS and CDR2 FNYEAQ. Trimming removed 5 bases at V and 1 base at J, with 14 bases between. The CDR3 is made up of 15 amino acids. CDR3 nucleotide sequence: TGTGCCAGCAGCAGCAAGGGGGGGCCGAACACTGAAGCTTTCTTT. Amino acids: CASSSKGGPNTEAFF.

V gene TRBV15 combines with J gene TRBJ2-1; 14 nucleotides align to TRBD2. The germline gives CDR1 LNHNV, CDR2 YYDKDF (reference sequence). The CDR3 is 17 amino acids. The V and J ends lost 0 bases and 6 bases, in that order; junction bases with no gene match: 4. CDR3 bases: TGTGCCACCAGCAGAGATCGACTAGCGGGAGGGGTCAATGAGCAGTTCTTC. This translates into CATSRDRLAGGVNEQFF.

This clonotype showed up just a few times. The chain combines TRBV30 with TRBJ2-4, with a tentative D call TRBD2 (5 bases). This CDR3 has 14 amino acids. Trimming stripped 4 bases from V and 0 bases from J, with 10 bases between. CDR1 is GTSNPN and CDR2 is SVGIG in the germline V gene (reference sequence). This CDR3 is CAWTRAGAKNIQYF. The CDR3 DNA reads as TGTGCCTGGACCCGTGCGGGAGCCAAAAACATTCAGTACTTC.

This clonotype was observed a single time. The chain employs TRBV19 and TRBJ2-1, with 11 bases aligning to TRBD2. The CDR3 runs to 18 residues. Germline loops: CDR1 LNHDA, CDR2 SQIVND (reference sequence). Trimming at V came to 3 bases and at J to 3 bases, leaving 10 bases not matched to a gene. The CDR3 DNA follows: TGTGCCAGTAGTATGGAGGGGAGACTAGCGGGGATCTACAATGAGCAGTTCTTC. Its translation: CASSMEGRLAGIYNEQFF.

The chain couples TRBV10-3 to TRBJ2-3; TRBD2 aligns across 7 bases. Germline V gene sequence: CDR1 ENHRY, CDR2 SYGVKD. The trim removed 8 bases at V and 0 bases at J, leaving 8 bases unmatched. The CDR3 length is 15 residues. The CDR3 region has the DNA TGTGCCATCTCGTTTGGGGGGGGTAGCACAGATACGCAGTATTTT. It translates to CAISFGGGSTDTQYF.

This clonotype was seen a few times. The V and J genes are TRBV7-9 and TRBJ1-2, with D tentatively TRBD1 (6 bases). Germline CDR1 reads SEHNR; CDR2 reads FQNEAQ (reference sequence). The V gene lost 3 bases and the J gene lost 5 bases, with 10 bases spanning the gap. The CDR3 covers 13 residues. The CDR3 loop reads CASSLNREYGYTF. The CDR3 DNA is TGTGCCAGCAGCTTGAACAGGGAGTATGGCTACACCTTC.

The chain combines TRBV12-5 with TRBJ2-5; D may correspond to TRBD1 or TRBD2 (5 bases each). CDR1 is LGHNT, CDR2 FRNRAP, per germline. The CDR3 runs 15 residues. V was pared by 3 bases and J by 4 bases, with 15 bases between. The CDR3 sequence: CASGFDFGTGETQYF. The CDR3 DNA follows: TGTGCTAGTGGTTTTGATTTCGGGACCGGAGAGACCCAGTACTTC.

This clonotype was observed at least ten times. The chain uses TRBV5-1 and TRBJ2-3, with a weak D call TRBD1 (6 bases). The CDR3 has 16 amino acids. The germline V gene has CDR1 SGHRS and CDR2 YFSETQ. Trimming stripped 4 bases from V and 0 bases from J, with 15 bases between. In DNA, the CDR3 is TGCGCCAGCAGCCGAGGACAGACAACTAGCACAGATACGCAGTATTTT. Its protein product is CASSRGQTTSTDTQYF.

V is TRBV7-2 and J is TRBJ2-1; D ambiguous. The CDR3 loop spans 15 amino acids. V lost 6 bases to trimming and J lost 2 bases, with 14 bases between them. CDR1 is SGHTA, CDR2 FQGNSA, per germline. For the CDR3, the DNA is TGTGCCAGCAGTTACGACACGAACGCCTACAATGAGCAGTTCTTC. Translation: CASSYDTNAYNEQFF.

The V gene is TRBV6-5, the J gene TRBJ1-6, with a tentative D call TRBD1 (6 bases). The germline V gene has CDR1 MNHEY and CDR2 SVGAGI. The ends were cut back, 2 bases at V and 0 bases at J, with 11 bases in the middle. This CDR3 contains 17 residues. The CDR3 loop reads CASSYHREVSYNSPLHF. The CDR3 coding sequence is TGTGCCAGCAGTTACCACAGGGAAGTCTCCTATAATTCACCCCTCCACTTT.

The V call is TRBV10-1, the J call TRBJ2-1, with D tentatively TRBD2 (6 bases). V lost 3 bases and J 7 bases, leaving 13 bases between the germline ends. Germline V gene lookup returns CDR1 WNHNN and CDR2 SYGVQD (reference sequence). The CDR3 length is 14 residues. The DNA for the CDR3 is TGCGCCAGCAGTGACCGGCTAGCGTCAAATGAGCAGTTCTTC. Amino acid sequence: CASSDRLASNEQFF.

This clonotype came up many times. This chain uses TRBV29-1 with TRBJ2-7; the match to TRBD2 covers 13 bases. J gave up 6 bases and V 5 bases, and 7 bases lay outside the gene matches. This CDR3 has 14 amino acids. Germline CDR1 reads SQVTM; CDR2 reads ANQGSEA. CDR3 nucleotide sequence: TGCAGCGTTACTACTAGCGGGAGGGCCAGCGAGCAGTACTTC. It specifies CSVTTSGRASEQYF.

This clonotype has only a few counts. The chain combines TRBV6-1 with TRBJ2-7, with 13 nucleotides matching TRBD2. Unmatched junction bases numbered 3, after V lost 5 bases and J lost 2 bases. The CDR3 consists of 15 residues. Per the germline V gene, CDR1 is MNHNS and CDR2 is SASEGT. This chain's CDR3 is CASSRGTSGAYEQYF. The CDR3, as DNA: TGTGCCAGCAGTCGCGGGACTAGCGGGGCCTACGAGCAGTACTTC.

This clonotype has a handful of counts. CDR3 sequence (DNA): TGCAGTGCTAGGGCGGGGGCCTACGAGCAGTACTTC. Amino acids: CSARAGAYEQYF. This chain connects TRBV20-1 to TRBJ2-7; 7 bases align to TRBD2. The germline V gene has CDR1 DFQATT and CDR2 SNEGSKA (reference sequence). CDR3 length: 12 amino acids. Trimming cost V 3 bases and J 2 bases; bases outside gene matches: 1.

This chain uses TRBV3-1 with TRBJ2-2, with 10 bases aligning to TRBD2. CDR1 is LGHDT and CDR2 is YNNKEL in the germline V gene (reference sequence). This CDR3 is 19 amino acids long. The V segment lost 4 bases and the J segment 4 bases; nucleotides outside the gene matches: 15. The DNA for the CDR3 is TGTGCCAGCAGCCCCCATCCCGCTAGCGGGAGTGGGGGCACCGGGGAGCTGTTTTTT. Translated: CASSPHPASGSGGTGELFF.

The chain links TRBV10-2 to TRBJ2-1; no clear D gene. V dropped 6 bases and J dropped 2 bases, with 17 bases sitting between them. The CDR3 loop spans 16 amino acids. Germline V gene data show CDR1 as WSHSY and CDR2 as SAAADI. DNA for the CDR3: TGCGCCAGCAGCCGTACATCCGGGCAAACCTACAATGAGCAGTTCTTC. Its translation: CASSRTSGQTYNEQFF.

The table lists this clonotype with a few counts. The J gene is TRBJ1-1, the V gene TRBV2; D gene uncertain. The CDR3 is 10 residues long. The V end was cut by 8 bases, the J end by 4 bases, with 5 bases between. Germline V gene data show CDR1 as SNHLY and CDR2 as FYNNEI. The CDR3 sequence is CASPLTEAFF. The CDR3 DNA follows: TGTGCCAGCCCCCTCACTGAAGCTTTCTTT.

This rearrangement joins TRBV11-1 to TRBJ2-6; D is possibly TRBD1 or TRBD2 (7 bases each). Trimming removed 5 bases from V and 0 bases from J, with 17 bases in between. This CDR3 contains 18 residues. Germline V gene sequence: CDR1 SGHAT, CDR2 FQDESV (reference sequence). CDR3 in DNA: TGTGCCAGCAGCCTCCTGACAGGGAGGGTCTCTGGGGCCAACGTCCTGACTTTC. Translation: CASSLLTGRVSGANVLTF.

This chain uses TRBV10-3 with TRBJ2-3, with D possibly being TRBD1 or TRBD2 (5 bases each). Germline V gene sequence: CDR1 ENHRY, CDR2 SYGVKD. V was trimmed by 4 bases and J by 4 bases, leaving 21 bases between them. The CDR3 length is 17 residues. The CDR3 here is CAISGARDQFLADTQYF. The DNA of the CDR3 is TGTGCCATCAGTGGGGCTAGGGACCAATTTCTAGCAGATACGCAGTATTTT.

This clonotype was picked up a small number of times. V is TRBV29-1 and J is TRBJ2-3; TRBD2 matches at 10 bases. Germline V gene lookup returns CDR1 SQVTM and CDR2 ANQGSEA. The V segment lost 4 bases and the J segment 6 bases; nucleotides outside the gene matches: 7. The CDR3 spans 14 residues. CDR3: CSVVALAGVDTQYF. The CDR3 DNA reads TGCAGCGTTGTCGCGCTAGCGGGAGTTGATACGCAGTATTTT.

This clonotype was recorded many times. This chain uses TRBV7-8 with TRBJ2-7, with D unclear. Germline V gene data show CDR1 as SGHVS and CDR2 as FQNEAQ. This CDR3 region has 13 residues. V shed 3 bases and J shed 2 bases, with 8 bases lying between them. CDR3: CASSLVVTYEQYF. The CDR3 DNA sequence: TGTGCCAGCAGCTTGGTGGTAACCTACGAGCAGTACTTC.

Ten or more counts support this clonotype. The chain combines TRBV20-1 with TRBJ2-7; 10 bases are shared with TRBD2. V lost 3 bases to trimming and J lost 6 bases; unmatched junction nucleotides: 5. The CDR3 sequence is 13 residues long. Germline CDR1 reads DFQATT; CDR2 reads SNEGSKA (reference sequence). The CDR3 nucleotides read TGCAGTGCTAGTCTAGCGGGAGTACTCGAGCAGTACTTC. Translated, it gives CSASLAGVLEQYF.

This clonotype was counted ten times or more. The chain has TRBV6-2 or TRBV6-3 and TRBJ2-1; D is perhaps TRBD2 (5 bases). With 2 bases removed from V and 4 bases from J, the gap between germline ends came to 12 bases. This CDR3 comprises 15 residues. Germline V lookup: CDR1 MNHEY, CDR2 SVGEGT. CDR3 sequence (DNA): TGTGCCAGCAGTTACGGCCACGGGGAGTACAATGAGCAGTTCTTC. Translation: CASSYGHGEYNEQFF.

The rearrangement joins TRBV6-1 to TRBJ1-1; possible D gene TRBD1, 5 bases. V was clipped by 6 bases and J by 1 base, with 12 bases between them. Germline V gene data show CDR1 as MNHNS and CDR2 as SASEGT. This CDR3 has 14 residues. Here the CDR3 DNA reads TGTGCCAGCAGGGAACCCGGGGCGAACACTGAAGCTTTCTTT. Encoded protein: CASREPGANTEAFF.